The clone carrying this TCR beta chain has at least ten counts. The data belong to a study of CD8 T cells in ankylosing spondylitis. The CDR3 has 17 amino acids. Germline loops: CDR1 SGHRS, CDR2 YFSETQ. With V trimmed by 4 bases and J by 3 bases, 13 bases remained unmatched. TCRdb reprocessed the 5' RACE reads via MiXCR and lists one record per CDR3 protein. The data show about 69,000 distinct CDR3 sequences, with roughly 5.3% seen just once and 2% to 2.5% held by the top ten. Specimen: blood, either unsorted or a sorted T cell fraction (not recorded which). This clonotype was sampled from a male donor with ankylosing spondylitis or in good health (not recorded which). The J gene is TRBJ2-1, the V gene TRBV5-1, with TRBD2 matching over 7 bases. CDR3 protein: CASSEGAGGGLYNEQFF. The CDR3 bases are TGCGCCAGCAGCGAGGGTGCTGGGGGGGGTCTCTACAATGAGCAGTTCTTC.